This TCR beta chain originates from a study of cytotoxic CD8 clonotypes in ibrutinib-treated CLL. The wider study: Researchers reported more than nine relapsed/refractory and approximately 16 treatment-naive patients, under 18 of them IGHV unmutated. Study-wide results and limits: Clonality, elevated at ibrutinib response, dropped back toward baseline at progression.

A remark on this clone: Its target is unknown.

Trimming took 6 bases from V and 0 from J, leaving 14 bases between them. Per the germline V gene, CDR1 is SQVTM and CDR2 is ANQGSEA. CDR3 length: 14 amino acids. Sequencing was performed with immunoSEQ multiplex PCR; in TCRdb, only in-frame clones are kept and a portion is missing. Among about 27,000 clones listed, 69% were seen once. The specimen comprised PBMCs, sampled after 24 months of ibrutinib treatment. This chain links TRBV29-1 with TRBJ2-5, with a weak D call TRBD1 (5 bases). The sequence was collected from a human donor with chronic lymphocytic leukemia. CDR3 protein: CSVGWGLYQETQYF. In DNA, the CDR3 is TGCAGCGTCGGGTGGGGCCTGTACCAAGAGACCCAGTACTTC.